This is a list of T cell receptor beta chains from one sample in a study of cytomegalovirus exposure and HLA in healthy donors. The method was immunoSEQ multiplex PCR; TCRdb's version includes in-frame clones alone and lacks a portion of them. The table shows around 150,000 clones, with approximately 80% occurring only once. Source material: PBMCs. The receptor source for this set is a male donor in good health and CMV-seropositive. Both conserved end residues are part of each CDR3. The D gene is left open where the match is weak. Clone size is not always given. Where it is, it says once, few, many or a class for expanded clones.

d_call clone_size j_call v_call cdr3_nt cdr3_aa
- - TRBJ2-5 TRBV30 TGTGCCTGGAACCTTGGGGGGTACCAAGAGACCCAGTACTTC CAWNLGGYQETQYF
TRBD1 - TRBJ2-7 TRBV7-2 TGTGCCAGCAGCTTTTGGACAGGGGCGGGCGAGCAGTACTTC CASSFWTGAGEQYF
TRBD1 once TRBJ1-2 TRBV27 TGTGCCAGCAGTCCCGGGACAGCCATAGCTAACTATGGCTACACCTTC CASSPGTAIANYGYTF
TRBD1 - TRBJ1-1 TRBV10-3 TGTGCCATCACAGACAGGGTGAACACTGAAGCTTTCTTT CAITDRVNTEAFF
TRBD1 - TRBJ1-2 TRBV6-5 TGTGCCAGCAGTTACCCGCGGTCTACAGGGGGCTATGGCTACACCTTC CASSYPRSTGGYGYTF
TRBD1 few TRBJ1-5 TRBV4-1 TGCGCCAGCAGCCAAGAAAGGTCCAGGGGGAGCAATCAGCCCCAGCATTTT CASSQERSRGSNQPQHF
TRBD1 - TRBJ1-1 TRBV4-1 TGCGCCAGCAGCCGAACACAGGGGGACACTGAAGCTTTCTTT CASSRTQGDTEAFF
- - TRBJ2-3 TRBV7-2 TGTGCCAGCAGCCCAGGGGCGGCGGCAGGGCAGTATTTT CASSPGAAAGQYF
- - TRBJ1-6 TRBV28 TGTGCCAGCAGTCTAGACAGTGCTAGCTCCTATAATTCACCCCTCCACTTT CASSLDSASSYNSPLHF
- - TRBJ1-1 TRBV10-3 TGTGCCACTGCCGGGACAAGTCTTCCCGGAAACACTGAAGCTTTCTTT CATAGTSLPGNTEAFF
- - TRBJ2-5 TRBV5-4 TGTGCCAGCGGAGAGTGGGGATCCGCGGGAGAGACCCAGTACTTC CASGEWGSAGETQYF
TRBD2 - TRBJ2-5 TRBV5-6 TGTGCCAGCAGCTTGGGCCCGACTAGCGGGGGGTGGAGGGCCCAGTACTTC CASSLGPTSGGWRAQYF
TRBD2 - TRBJ2-7 TRBV7-9 TGTTCCAGCAGCTCAGGGACTAGCGGCTACGAGCAGTACTTC CSSSSGTSGYEQYF
- once TRBJ1-4 TRBV27 TGTGCCAGCAGAAGGGGCTCGACTAATGAAAAACTGTTTTTT CASRRGSTNEKLFF
TRBD2 few TRBJ2-3 TRBV5-1 TGCGCCAGCAGCGGGGGTAGCGGGGCCACAGATACGCAGTATTTT CASSGGSGATDTQYF
- - TRBJ2-7 TRBV12-5 TGTGCTAGTGGTTTGGGGGACTTTCATAGCGAGCAGTACTTC CASGLGDFHSEQYF
- - TRBJ1-2 TRBV2 TGTGCCAGCAGCCGACTTGGAGGGTACTATGGCTACACCTTC CASSRLGGYYGYTF
- - TRBJ2-3 TRBV4-1 TGCGCCAGCAGGCACTGGGGGGGGCGCGTCGATACGCAGTATTTT CASRHWGGRVDTQYF
- - TRBJ2-2 TRBV4-3 TGCGCCAGCAGCCAACTACCGGGACAGCTGAACACCGGGGGGCTGTTTTTT CASSQLPGQLNTGGLFF
TRBD1 - TRBJ2-7 TRBV5-4 TGTGCCAGCAGCCGCACAGGGGGCGGGGGCGAGCAGTACTTC CASSRTGGGGEQYF
- once TRBJ1-1 TRBV4-1 TGCGCCAGCAGCCATCAGGGAGGGGGGCACACTGAAGCTTTCTTT CASSHQGGGHTEAFF
TRBD2 - TRBJ2-5 TRBV6-1 TGTGCCAGCAGTGGGGGGGGATTGAGAGAGACCCAGTACTTC CASSGGGLRETQYF
TRBD2 - TRBJ2-1 TRBV4-1 TGCGCCAGCAGCCAAGATCCCCCTCTAGCGGGGGGCCCCAATGAGCAGTTCTTC CASSQDPPLAGGPNEQFF
TRBD1 - TRBJ1-1 TRBV6-5 TGTGCCAGCAGTTACGACAGGGGGCCCACTGAAGCTTTCTTT CASSYDRGPTEAFF
- - TRBJ1-1 TRBV30 TGTGCCTGGAGTCCTACAGGGTGGCCTGAAGCTTTCTTT CAWSPTGWPEAFF
TRBD1 once TRBJ1-3 TRBV25-1 TGTGCCAGCAGTGAACCACAGGGGAGCTCTGGAAACACCATATATTTT CASSEPQGSSGNTIYF
TRBD1 - TRBJ1-1 TRBV2 TGTGCCAGCATAGGACAGGAGACGAACACTGAAGCTTTCTTT CASIGQETNTEAFF
- few TRBJ2-7 TRBV7-9 TGTGCCAGCAGCTTACCCGGGACTCACTACGAGCAGTACTTC CASSLPGTHYEQYF
- - TRBJ1-1 TRBV11-1 TGTGCCAGCAGCTTAGTCGCCACTGTGAACACTGAAGCTTTCTTT CASSLVATVNTEAFF
- - TRBJ2-5 TRBV27 TGTGCCAGCAGTTCCCGAGAGGAGACCCAGTACTTC CASSSREETQYF
- once TRBJ1-2 TRBV21-1 TGTGCCAGCAGCGTCCAGGGAGGGGCGTCTAACTATGGCTACACCTTC CASSVQGGASNYGYTF
- - TRBJ1-2 TRBV6-1 TGTGCCAGCAGTGACGCCCGCCGCATGCCGGGAAACTATGGCTACACCTTC CASSDARRMPGNYGYTF
- - TRBJ1-1 TRBV27 TGTGCCAGCAGTTCGTCGGGAATTATGGCTTTCTTT CASSSSGIMAFF
- - TRBJ2-7 TRBV30 TGTGCCTGGAGTGGTGGGGGCAGCACCTACGAGCAGTACTTC CAWSGGGSTYEQYF
- - TRBJ1-6 TRBV27 TGTGCCAGCAGCCTCCTCAGGGATAATTCACCCCTCCACTTT CASSLLRDNSPLHF
- - TRBJ2-3 TRBV29-1 TGCAGCGTGCGACTAGGGACAGATACGCAGTATTTT CSVRLGTDTQYF
- - TRBJ2-5 TRBV7-6 TGTGCCAGCAGCTTAAATCAGGGCCAAGAGACCCAGTACTTC CASSLNQGQETQYF
- - TRBJ2-7 TRBV19 TGTGCCAGTAGTACCAGGGGGGTATTTGGCGACGAGCAGTACTTC CASSTRGVFGDEQYF
- - TRBJ2-5 TRBV2 TGTGCCAGCAGTGACGTGGGGGCGGATTCAGAGACCCAGTACTTC CASSDVGADSETQYF
TRBD1 - TRBJ1-2 TRBV6-6 TGTGCCAGCAGTAAACTACAGGGGTGGTATGGCTACACCTTC CASSKLQGWYGYTF
- - TRBJ2-7 TRBV29-1 TGCAGCGTTGTCTACGGACAGAGCTACGAGCAGTACTTC CSVVYGQSYEQYF
TRBD1 - TRBJ1-6 TRBV30 TGTGCCTGGGGACAGGGGTATAATTCACCCCTCCACTTT CAWGQGYNSPLHF
TRBD1 - TRBJ2-7 TRBV7-8 TGTGCCAGCAGCTCTCCCGGGACAGGGGGCTACGAGCAGTACTTC CASSSPGTGGYEQYF